The T cell receptor beta chain described here comes from a study of beta chain features in type 1 diabetes. cDNA synthesis used the whole RNA isolate, giving expressed TCRB sequences. TCRdb's copy holds only in-frame clones and misses some; the assay was immunoSEQ multiplex PCR. The sample carries a few hundred thousand clones, around 30% recorded once. The CDR3 consists of 17 residues. CDR1 and CDR2 (germline): SGDLS, YYNGEE. After removal of 3 bases from V and 3 bases from J, the junction contained 11 bases not matched to a gene. The chain links TRBV9 to TRBJ2-3; 9 positions agree with TRBD2. The receptor was derived from a man aged 18 to 35 in good health. The sequencing input was naive CD4+ T cells from blood. The CDR3 DNA sequence: TGTGCCAGCAGCGAGTCCTTAGCGGGAGTCGGTACAGATACGCAGTATTTT. This encodes CASSESLAGVGTDTQYF.